These 21 T cell receptor beta chains were sequenced from one sample in a study of blood T cell repertoires in COVID-19. Profiling relied on immunoSEQ multiplex PCR, and the TCRdb table lists in-frame clones only, not all of them. Of roughly 200,000 clones listed, 75% to 85% are singletons. The sample taken for sequencing was peripheral blood. These receptors were collected from a woman in her 30s with COVID-19, enrolled during active disease.

The chain recombines TRBV28 with TRBJ2-2; a weak D match, TRBD1 (5 bases). V was shortened by 8 bases and J by 0 bases, with 13 bases between the two germline ends. CDR3 length equals 15 residues. CDR1 is MDHEN and CDR2 is SYDVKM in the germline V gene. For the CDR3, the DNA is TGTGCCAGCGCCCCCCCAGGGACGAACACCGGGGAGCTGTTTTTT. The encoded protein is CASAPPGTNTGELFF.

This clone has just one count. The chain carries TRBV7-6 and TRBJ2-7; maybe TRBD1 (6 bases). Trimming cost V 4 bases and J 3 bases, with 10 bases left between them. Germline V lookup: CDR1 SGHVS, CDR2 FNYEAQ. There are 13 residues in the CDR3. For the CDR3, the DNA is TGTGCCAGCAGCTCGGACAGAGGCTACGAGCAGTACTTC. Its protein is CASSSDRGYEQYF.

There are a few counts of this clone. The CDR3 loop is CASSQRGGQQETQYF. The CDR3 DNA reads TGTGCCAGCAGCCAGCGGGGGGGACAGCAAGAGACCCAGTACTTC. The rearrangement joins TRBV5-8 to TRBJ2-5, with 10 bases that match TRBD2. The CDR3 covers 15 residues. The germline V gene encodes CDR1 SGHTS and CDR2 YDEGEE. V was clipped by 4 bases and J by 2 bases; unmatched bases: 5. The complete variable domain, with remaining parts taken from reference TRBV5-8 and TRBJ2-5, reads EAGVTQSPTHLIKTRGQQATLRCSPISGHTSVYWYQQALGLGLQFLLWYDEGEERNRGNFPPRFSGRQFPNYSSELNVNALELEDSALYLCASSQRGGQQETQYFGPGTRLLVL.

J is TRBJ1-4 and V is TRBV4-1; D is possibly TRBD1 (5 bases). The germline V gene encodes CDR1 MGHRA and CDR2 YSYEKL. With 2 bases removed from V and 3 bases from J, the gap between germline ends came to 13 bases. This CDR3 spans 16 amino acids. The CDR3 DNA reads as TGCGCCAGCAGCCAACCCCAAGACAGTTCTAATGAAAAACTGTTTTTT. Encoded protein: CASSQPQDSSNEKLFF.

The rearrangement joins TRBV28 to TRBJ1-2, with 7 bases lining up with TRBD1. After removal of 5 bases from V and 4 bases from J, the junction contained 4 bases not matched to a gene. Germline V gene sequence: CDR1 MDHEN, CDR2 SYDVKM. The CDR3 has 13 amino acids. The CDR3 bases are TGTGCCAGCAGTCCTGGACAGGTCTATGGCTACACCTTC. As protein: CASSPGQVYGYTF.

The chain uses TRBV28 and TRBJ2-5; D is unclear. Germline V gene lookup returns CDR1 MDHEN and CDR2 SYDVKM. Trimming took 4 bases from V and 7 from J, leaving 10 bases between them. The CDR3 is 12 amino acids. The CDR3 DNA is TGTGCCAGCAGTTCACCTCCAGGGACCCAGTACTTC. Amino acid sequence: CASSSPPGTQYF.

The chain links TRBV28 to TRBJ1-3; 7 bases match TRBD1. From germline, CDR1 is MDHEN and CDR2 SYDVKM. This CDR3 contains 15 residues. V lost 8 bases, J lost 2 bases, and 9 bases stayed unmatched. This CDR3 is CASRQADRTGNTIYF. CDR3 DNA sequence: TGTGCCAGCCGCCAAGCGGACAGGACTGGAAACACCATATATTTT.

This rearrangement joins TRBV19 to TRBJ1-1; 7 nucleotides agree with TRBD1. CDR1 is LNHDA and CDR2 is SQIVND in the germline V gene (reference sequence). The CDR3 has 14 amino acids. V trimming: 7 bases; J trimming: 3 bases; junction bases outside the gene matches: 8. In DNA, the CDR3 is TGTGCCAGTACCGTGACAGGGCCCCACACTGAAGCTTTCTTT. This encodes CASTVTGPHTEAFF. Full variable domain (outside the CDR3, taken from reference TRBV19 and TRBJ1-1): DGGITQSPKYLFRKEGQNVTLSCEQNLNHDAMYWYRQDPGQGLRLIYYSQIVNDFQKGDIAEGYSVSREKKESFPLTVTSAQKNPTAFYLCASTVTGPHTEAFFGQGTRLTVV.

This rearrangement joins TRBV7-2 to TRBJ2-7; 7 bases fit TRBD1. After removal of 7 bases from V and 4 bases from J, the junction contained 10 bases not matched to a gene. This CDR3 comprises 14 residues. Germline CDR1 and CDR2: SGHTA and FQGNSA. CDR3 sequence (DNA): TGTGCCAGCACCGTGAGAGGGGGCTCGTACGAGCAGTACTTC. Its protein is CASTVRGGSYEQYF.

The J gene is TRBJ1-3, the V gene TRBV4-1, with D uncertain. The length of the CDR3 is 15 residues. The V end lost 3 bases, the J end lost 2 bases, and 11 bases lay between the germline ends. Germline CDR1 reads MGHRA; CDR2 reads YSYEKL. The CDR3 protein is CASSQTQATGNTIYF. The CDR3 DNA is TGCGCCAGCAGCCAGACGCAGGCTACTGGAAACACCATATATTTT.

This chain links TRBV12-3 or TRBV12-4 with TRBJ2-1; possible D gene TRBD1, 5 bases. The CDR3 covers 13 residues. Trimming left V 7 bases short and J 5 bases short, with 12 bases between. CDR3 residues: CASTLRQHNEQFF. DNA of the CDR3: TGTGCCAGCACTCTTCGACAGCACAATGAGCAGTTCTTC.

The rearrangement uses TRBV6-5 and TRBJ1-2, with 7 positions matching TRBD1. This CDR3 is 14 amino acids long. Trimming cost V 6 bases and J 2 bases; bases outside gene matches: 6. Germline V lookup: CDR1 MNHEY, CDR2 SVGAGI. The CDR3 protein is CASRPATGNYGYTF. DNA of the CDR3: TGTGCCAGCAGACCGGCGACAGGGAACTATGGCTACACCTTC.

The chain links TRBV4-3 to TRBJ2-7; TRBD2 is a possible D gene (6 bases). The CDR3 loop spans 15 amino acids. V was clipped by 1 base and J by 0 bases, with 10 bases between them. The V gene's germline CDR1 is LGHNA and CDR2 YSLEER. In DNA form, the CDR3 reads TGCGCCAGCAGCCAAGTGGCGGGAACCTCCTACGAGCAGTACTTC. It encodes CASSQVAGTSYEQYF.

The V gene is TRBV19, the J gene TRBJ1-1, with 7 bases aligning to TRBD1. V was pared by 5 bases and J by 11 bases, with 17 bases of the junction left unmatched. Germline V CDR1 and CDR2: LNHDA, SQIVND (reference sequence). The CDR3 is made up of 15 amino acids. CDR3 sequence reads: CASSPRDSGPNEAFF. CDR3 DNA: TGTGCCAGTAGTCCCCGGGACAGTGGACCGAACGAGGCTTTCTTT. Full variable domain (rest looked up from reference TRBV19 and TRBJ1-1): DGGITQSPKYLFRKEGQNVTLSCEQNLNHDAMYWYRQDPGQGLRLIYYSQIVNDFQKGDIAEGYSVSREKKESFPLTVTSAQKNPTAFYLCASSPRDSGPNEAFFGQGTRLTVV.

The chain carries TRBV3-1 (or the pseudogene TRBV3-2) and TRBJ2-7; D is possibly TRBD2 (5 bases). CDR1 and CDR2 (germline): LGHDT, YNNKEL (reference sequence). The CDR3 contains 13 residues. Trimming pared 1 base from V and 5 bases from J, leaving 9 bases between. The CDR3 sequence: CASSQASRNEQYF. For the CDR3, the DNA is TGTGCCAGCAGCCAAGCTAGCCGCAACGAGCAGTACTTC.

This clone was detected only a few times. The chain links TRBV7-9 to TRBJ2-1; D is perhaps TRBD2 (6 bases). V was trimmed by 4 bases and J by 7 bases, leaving 17 bases between them. CDR1 is SEHNR and CDR2 is FQNEAQ in the germline V gene (reference sequence). The CDR3 sequence is 15 residues long. Here the CDR3 DNA reads TGTGCCAGCAGCTCTACGTTTGGAGGGGTTAATGAGCAGTTCTTC. Amino acid sequence: CASSSTFGGVNEQFF. The full variable domain, with the rest looked up from reference TRBV7-9 and TRBJ2-1, is DTGVSQNPRHKITKRGQNVTFRCDPISEHNRLYWYRQTLGQGPEFLTYFQNEAQLEKSRLLSDRFSAERPKGSFSTLEIQRTEQGDSAMYLCASSSTFGGVNEQFFGPGTRLTVL.

V gene TRBV6-5 combines with J gene TRBJ2-7; TRBD1 might be the D (6 bases). Germline loops: CDR1 MNHEY, CDR2 SVGAGI. The V and J ends lost 6 bases and 4 bases respectively, with 10 bases between them. This CDR3 has 12 amino acids. This CDR3 is CASRGASYEQYF. The DNA for the CDR3 is TGTGCCAGCAGGGGGGCATCTTACGAGCAGTACTTC.

In nucleotides, the CDR3 is TGTGCCAGCAGTATCGACTCAGATCAGCCCCAGCATTTT. Its protein is CASSIDSDQPQHF. The V call is TRBV12-3 or TRBV12-4, the J call TRBJ1-5, with D unresolved. The V end was cut by 5 bases, the J end by 5 bases, with 10 bases between. The CDR3 covers 13 residues.

The gene calls are TRBV11-1 and TRBJ2-3; possible D gene TRBD1, 7 bases. The CDR3 spans 15 residues. V was pared by 5 bases and J by 6 bases, with 18 bases between. CDR1 and CDR2 from the germline V gene are SGHAT and FQDESV (reference sequence). This CDR3 is CASSQTGWGADTQYF. The CDR3 bases are TGTGCCAGCAGCCAGACAGGGTGGGGGGCGGATACGCAGTATTTT. Full variable domain (remainder filled in from reference TRBV11-1 and TRBJ2-3): EAEVAQSPRYKITEKSQAVAFWCDPISGHATLYWYRQILGQGPELLVQFQDESVVDDSQLPKDRFSAERLKGVDSTLKIQPAELGDSAMYLCASSQTGWGADTQYFGPGTRLTVL.

The CDR3: CASSPGGHPYEQYF. For the CDR3, the DNA is TGTGCCAGCTCACCAGGCGGACACCCCTACGAGCAGTACTTC. The chain employs TRBV18 and TRBJ2-7; D possibly corresponds to TRBD1 (5 bases). V was cut by 2 bases and J by 2 bases, with 10 bases left in between. Germline CDR1 is KGHSH and CDR2 is LQKENI. CDR3 size: 14 residues.

V gene TRBV5-1 combines with J gene TRBJ2-3; TRBD2 matches at 11 bases. There are 15 residues in the CDR3. Germline assignment: CDR1 SGHRS and CDR2 YFSETQ. The ends lost 3 bases at V and 4 bases at J; junction bases unmatched: 4. Here the CDR3 reads CASSSGLAGSDTQYF. DNA of the CDR3: TGCGCCAGCAGCTCTGGACTAGCGGGTTCAGATACGCAGTATTTT.